This TCR beta chain was sequenced for a study of T-cell reconstitution after alpha-beta-depleted transplantation in children (dated by TCRdb to 2016 to 2017). For the study in its entirety: T-cell immune reconstitution after TCRalphabeta/CD19-depleted allogeneic hematopoietic cell transplantation in children was quantitatively tracked in the study by means of TCR repertoire profiling.

Worth noting for this clonotype: Its recognized antigen is unknown. No clone much larger than this one lies a single base away; base qualities are absent.

Libraries were made using PCR. TCRdb names Illumina HiSeq 2500 as the instrument used. To normalize quantification of the TCRbeta repertoire, the TCR libraries were built with molecular barcoding that relied on unique molecular identifiers. TCRdb's own reprocessing of the public reads used fastp at Q25 and MiXCR and kept productive beta chains. Each CDR3 protein appears once, grouped with its most common genes and DNA. The sample records around 680,000 distinct CDR3 sequences, roughly 17% of which are singletons. Jointly, the top ten make up about 1.1% of the sample. CDR1 and CDR2, per the germline V gene, are SGHRS and YFSETQ. Including cysteine and phenylalanine, the CDR3 has 16 amino acids. Kept here is only the CDR3 DNA, which spans 48 bases and is read in frame from base 1. V drops 3 bases and J drops 8 bases, leaving 21 bases in between.

The rearranged segments are TRBV5-1 and TRBJ2-1; D gene: possibly TRBD2, on 6 matching bases. Sequencing was performed on PBMCs from the stem cell graft donor, taken from the stem cell graft. The TCR sequence derives from a human donor who donated a stem cell graft to a child with acute myeloid leukemia. The CDR3 protein is CASSSHRDLVGDEQFF. The DNA is TGCGCCAGCAGCTCTCACCGGGACTTAGTAGGCGATGAGCAGTTCTTC.